This T cell receptor (beta chain) was identified during a study of blood T cell repertoires in COVID-19. Overall study: Both acute and convalescent COVID-19 samples were obtained from the United States, Italy and Spain. PBMCs, B-cell-depleted T cells, or T cells were the source of the cDNA or gDNA that made up the material.

Original analysis: Nucleated cell number was recorded as an estimate derived from reference gene primer amplification. The method was immunoSEQ multiplex PCR; TCRdb's version includes in-frame clones alone and lacks a portion of them. V and J calls plus clone size are reproduced from that table; the DNA served to infer D and trimming. Of some 210,000 clones in the sample, about 89% are singletons; the top ten hold about 4.8%. The sample was peripheral blood. The clonotype comes from a woman in her thirties or forties with acute or convalescent COVID-19.

CDR3 protein: CASKGQSGANNEQFF. Here the CDR3 DNA reads TGTGCCAGCAAAGGTCAGAGCGGGGCTAATAATGAGCAGTTCTTC. The gene calls are TRBV6-5 and TRBJ2-1; 7 bases agree with TRBD2. The CDR3 spans 15 residues. Germline assignment: CDR1 MNHEY and CDR2 SVGAGI. Losses at the gene ends were 7 bases for V and 7 bases for J; bases not matched to a gene: 13.